This T cell receptor beta chain was captured in a study of technical replicates of blood from a handful of donors. The CDR3 is 15 amino acids. Germline-derived CDR1 and CDR2 are SGHRS and YFSETQ. V shed 4 bases, J shed 3 bases, and the junction held 8 bases outside the gene matches. Repertoires were generated with immunoSEQ multiplex PCR, while TCRdb's copy carries only in-frame clones and drops some. The table shows approximately 85,000 clones, with 90% to 95% occurring only once. V is TRBV5-1 and J is TRBJ2-7; 9 bases match TRBD1. Sequenced sample: T cells isolated from PBMCs. This clonotype originated in a human donor in good health. The CDR3 DNA reads as TGCGCCAGCAGCAGGATCGTGGACAGGGGCTACGAGCAGTACTTC. It encodes CASSRIVDRGYEQYF.